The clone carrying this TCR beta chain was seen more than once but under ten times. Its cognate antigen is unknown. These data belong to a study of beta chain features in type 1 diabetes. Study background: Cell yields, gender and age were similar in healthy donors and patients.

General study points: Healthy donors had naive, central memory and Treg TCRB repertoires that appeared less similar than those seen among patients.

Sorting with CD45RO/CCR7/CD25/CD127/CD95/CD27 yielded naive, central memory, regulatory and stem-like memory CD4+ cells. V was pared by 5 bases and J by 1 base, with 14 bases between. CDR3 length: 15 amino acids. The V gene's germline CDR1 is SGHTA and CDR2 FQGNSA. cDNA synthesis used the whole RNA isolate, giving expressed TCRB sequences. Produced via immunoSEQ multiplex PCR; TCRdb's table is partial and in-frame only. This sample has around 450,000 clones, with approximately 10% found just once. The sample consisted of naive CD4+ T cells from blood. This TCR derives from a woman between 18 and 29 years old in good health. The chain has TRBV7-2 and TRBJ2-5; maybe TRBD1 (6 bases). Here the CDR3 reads CASSPRTAVQETQYF. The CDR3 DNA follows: TGTGCCAGCAGCCCTCGGACAGCAGTCCAAGAGACCCAGTACTTC.